This TCR beta chain was sequenced in a study of blood T cell repertoires in COVID-19. Turning to the study itself: The United States, Italy and Spain were the sources of the acute and convalescent COVID-19 samples.

Under the authors' procedure: Quantification of nucleated cells was approximated via reference gene primer amplification. Method: immunoSEQ multiplex PCR; TCRdb's copy keeps in-frame clones and lacks some. The V and J calls and clone size are taken from that table; D and trimming were inferred from the DNA. The data contain 100,000 to 150,000 clones, 75% to 90% of them seen just once; the ten biggest clones take up roughly 8%. From germline, CDR1 is SGDLS and CDR2 YYNGEE. V was clipped by 0 bases and J by 8 bases; unmatched bases: 6. This CDR3 spans 14 amino acids. The receptor was derived from a human donor in a cohort sampled during active COVID-19. The gene calls are TRBV9 and TRBJ1-2, with 8 nucleotides matching TRBD1. Sequenced material: peripheral blood. The CDR3: CASSVGNRGDGYTF. The CDR3 DNA reads as TGTGCCAGCAGCGTAGGTAACAGGGGGGACGGCTACACCTTC.